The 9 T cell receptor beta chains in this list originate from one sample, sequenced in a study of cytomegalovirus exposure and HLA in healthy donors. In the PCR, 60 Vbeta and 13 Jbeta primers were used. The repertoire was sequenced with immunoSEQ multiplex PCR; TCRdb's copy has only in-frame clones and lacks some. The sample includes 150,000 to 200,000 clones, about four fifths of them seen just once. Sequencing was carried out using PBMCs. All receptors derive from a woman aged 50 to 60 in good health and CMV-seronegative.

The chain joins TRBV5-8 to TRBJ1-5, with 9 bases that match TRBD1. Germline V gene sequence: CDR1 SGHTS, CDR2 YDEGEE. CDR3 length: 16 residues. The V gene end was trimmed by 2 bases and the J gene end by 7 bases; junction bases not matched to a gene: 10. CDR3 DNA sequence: TGTGCCAGCAGCTTCCGGGACAGGGTCATGGGGCAGCCCCAGCATTTT. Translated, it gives CASSFRDRVMGQPQHF.

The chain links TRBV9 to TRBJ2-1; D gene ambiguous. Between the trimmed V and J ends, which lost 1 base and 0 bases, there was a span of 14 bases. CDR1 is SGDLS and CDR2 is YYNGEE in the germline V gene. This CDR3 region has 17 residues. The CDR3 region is CASSVNLRSSSYNEQFF. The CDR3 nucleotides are TGTGCCAGCAGCGTAAATCTCCGCTCGAGCTCCTACAATGAGCAGTTCTTC.

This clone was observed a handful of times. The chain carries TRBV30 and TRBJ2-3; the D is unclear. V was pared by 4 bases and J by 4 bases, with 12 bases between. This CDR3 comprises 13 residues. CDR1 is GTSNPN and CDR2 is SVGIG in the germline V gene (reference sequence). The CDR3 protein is CAWTAGKADTQYF. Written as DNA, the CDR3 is TGTGCCTGGACGGCAGGAAAGGCAGATACGCAGTATTTT.

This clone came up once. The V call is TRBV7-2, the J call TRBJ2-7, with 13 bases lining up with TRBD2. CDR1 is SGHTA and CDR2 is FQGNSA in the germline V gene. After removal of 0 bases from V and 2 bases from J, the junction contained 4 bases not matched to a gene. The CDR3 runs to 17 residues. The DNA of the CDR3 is TGTGCCAGCAGCTTAGCCATAACTAGCGGGGGGGCCTACGAGCAGTACTTC. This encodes CASSLAITSGGAYEQYF. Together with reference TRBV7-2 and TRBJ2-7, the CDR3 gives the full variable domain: GAGVSQSPSNKVTEKGKDVELRCDPISGHTALYWYRQSLGQGLEFLIYFQGNSAPDKSGLPSDRFSAERTGGSVSTLTIQRTQQEDSAVYLCASSLAITSGGAYEQYFGPGTRLTVT.

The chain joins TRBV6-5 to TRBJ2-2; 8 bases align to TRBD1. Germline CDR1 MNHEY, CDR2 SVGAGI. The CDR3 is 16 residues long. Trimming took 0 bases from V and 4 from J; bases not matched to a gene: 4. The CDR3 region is CASSYSRQGTTGELFF. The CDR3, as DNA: TGTGCCAGCAGTTACTCTAGACAGGGGACCACCGGGGAGCTGTTTTTT.

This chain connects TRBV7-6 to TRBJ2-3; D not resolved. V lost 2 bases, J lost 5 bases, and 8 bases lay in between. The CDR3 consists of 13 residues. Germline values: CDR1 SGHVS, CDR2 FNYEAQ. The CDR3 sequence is CASSLLGGDTQYF. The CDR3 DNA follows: TGTGCCAGCAGCTTACTAGGTGGAGATACGCAGTATTTT.

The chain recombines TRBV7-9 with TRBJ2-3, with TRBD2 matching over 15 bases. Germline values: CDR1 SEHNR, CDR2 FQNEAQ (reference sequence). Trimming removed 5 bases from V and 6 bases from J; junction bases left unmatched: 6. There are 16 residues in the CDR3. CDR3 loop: CASSLGTSGGQDTQYF. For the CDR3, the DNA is TGTGCCAGCAGCCTAGGGACTAGCGGGGGGCAGGATACGCAGTATTTT.

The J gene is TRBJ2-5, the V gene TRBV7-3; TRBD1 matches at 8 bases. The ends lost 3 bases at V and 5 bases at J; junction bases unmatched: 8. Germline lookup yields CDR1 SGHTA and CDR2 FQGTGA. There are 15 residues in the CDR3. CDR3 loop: CASSLTGARGETQYF. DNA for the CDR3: TGTGCCAGCAGCTTGACAGGGGCTCGGGGGGAGACCCAGTACTTC.

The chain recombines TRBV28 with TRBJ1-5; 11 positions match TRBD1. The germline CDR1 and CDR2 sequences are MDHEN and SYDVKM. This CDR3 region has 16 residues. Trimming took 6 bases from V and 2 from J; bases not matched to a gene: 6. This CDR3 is CASSQAGQGGNQPQHF. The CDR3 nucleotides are TGTGCCAGCAGCCAGGCGGGACAGGGGGGCAATCAGCCCCAGCATTTT.